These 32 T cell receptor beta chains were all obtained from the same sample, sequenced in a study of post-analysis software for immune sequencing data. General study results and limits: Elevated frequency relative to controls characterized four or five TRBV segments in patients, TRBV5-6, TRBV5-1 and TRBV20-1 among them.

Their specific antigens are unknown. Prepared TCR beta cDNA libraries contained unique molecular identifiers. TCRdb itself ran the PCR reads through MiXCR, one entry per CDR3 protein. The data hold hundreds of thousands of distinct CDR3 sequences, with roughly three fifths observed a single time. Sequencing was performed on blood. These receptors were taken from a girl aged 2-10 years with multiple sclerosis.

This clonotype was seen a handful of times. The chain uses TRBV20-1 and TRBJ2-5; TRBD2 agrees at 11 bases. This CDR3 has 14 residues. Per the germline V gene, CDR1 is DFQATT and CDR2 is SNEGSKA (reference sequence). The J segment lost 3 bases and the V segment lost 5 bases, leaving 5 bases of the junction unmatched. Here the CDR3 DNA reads TGCAGTGCTCGACTAGCGGGGACGGAAGAGACCCAGTACTTC. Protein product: CSARLAGTEETQYF.

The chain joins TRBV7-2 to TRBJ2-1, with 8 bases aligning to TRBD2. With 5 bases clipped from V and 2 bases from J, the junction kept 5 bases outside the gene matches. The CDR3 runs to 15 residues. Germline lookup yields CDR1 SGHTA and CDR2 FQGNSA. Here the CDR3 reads CASSPIAGPYNEQFF. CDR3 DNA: TGTGCCAGCAGCCCAATAGCGGGGCCCTACAATGAGCAGTTCTTC.

CDR3 nucleotides: TGCGCCAGCAGTGAGTTCGATGACACTGAAGCTTTCTTT. It yields the protein CASSEFDDTEAFF. The rearrangement joins TRBV10-2 to TRBJ1-1; no firm D call. V shed 1 base and J shed 3 bases, with 6 bases lying between them. The CDR3 is 13 residues long. Germline assignment: CDR1 WSHSY and CDR2 SAAADI.

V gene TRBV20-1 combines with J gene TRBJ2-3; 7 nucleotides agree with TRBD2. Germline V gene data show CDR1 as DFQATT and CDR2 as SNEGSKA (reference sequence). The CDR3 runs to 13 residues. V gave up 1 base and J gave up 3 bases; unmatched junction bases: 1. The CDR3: CSARGLATDTQYF. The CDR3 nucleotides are TGCAGTGCTAGAGGACTAGCAACAGATACGCAGTATTTT.

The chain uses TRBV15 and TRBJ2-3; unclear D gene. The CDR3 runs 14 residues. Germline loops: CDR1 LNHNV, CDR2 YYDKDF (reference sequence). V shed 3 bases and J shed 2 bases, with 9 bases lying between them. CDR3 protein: CATSSRPSTDTQYF. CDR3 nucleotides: TGTGCCACCAGCAGTAGACCGTCCACAGATACGCAGTATTTT.

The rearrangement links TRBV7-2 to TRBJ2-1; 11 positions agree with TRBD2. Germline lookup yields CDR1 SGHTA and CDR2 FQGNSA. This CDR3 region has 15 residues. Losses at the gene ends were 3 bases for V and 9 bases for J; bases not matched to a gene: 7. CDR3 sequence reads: CASSFVPSGGREQFF. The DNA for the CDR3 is TGTGCCAGCAGCTTTGTTCCTAGCGGGGGGCGTGAGCAGTTCTTC.

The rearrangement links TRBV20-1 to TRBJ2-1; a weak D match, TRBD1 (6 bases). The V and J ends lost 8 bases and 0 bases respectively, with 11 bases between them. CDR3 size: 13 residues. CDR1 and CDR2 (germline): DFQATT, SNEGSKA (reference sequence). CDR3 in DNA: TGCAGTACTGGACAGAGCTCCTACAATGAGCAGTTCTTC. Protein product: CSTGQSSYNEQFF.

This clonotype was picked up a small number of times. CDR3 bases: TGCAGCGTTGGCGACAGGAGGGGCTATGGCTACACCTTC. This codes for CSVGDRRGYGYTF. The rearrangement uses TRBV29-1 and TRBJ1-2; tentatively, D is TRBD1 (6 bases). Trimming removed 4 bases at V and 4 bases at J, with 13 bases between. The length of the CDR3 is 13 residues. The germline gives CDR1 SQVTM, CDR2 ANQGSEA. Complete variable domain (other parts from reference TRBV29-1 and TRBJ1-2): SAVISQKPSRDICQRGTSLTIQCQVDSQVTMMFWYRQQPGQSLTLIATANQGSEATYESGFVIDKFPISRPNLTFSTLTVSNMSPEDSSIYLCSVGDRRGYGYTFGSGTRLTVV.

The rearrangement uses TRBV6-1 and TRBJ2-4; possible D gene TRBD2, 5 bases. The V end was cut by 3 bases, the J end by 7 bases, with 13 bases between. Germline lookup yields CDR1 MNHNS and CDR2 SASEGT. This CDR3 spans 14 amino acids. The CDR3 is CASSEGSAWNIQYF. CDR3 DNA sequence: TGTGCCAGCAGTGAGGGGAGCGCGTGGAACATTCAGTACTTC.

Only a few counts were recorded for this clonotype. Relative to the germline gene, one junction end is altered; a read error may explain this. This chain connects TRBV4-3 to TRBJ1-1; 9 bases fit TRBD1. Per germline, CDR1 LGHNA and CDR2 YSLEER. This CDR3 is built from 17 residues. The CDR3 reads CTSSQETGGAIRTEAFF. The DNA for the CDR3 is TGCACCAGCAGCCAAGAAACAGGGGGCGCGATTCGCACTGAAGCTTTCTTT.

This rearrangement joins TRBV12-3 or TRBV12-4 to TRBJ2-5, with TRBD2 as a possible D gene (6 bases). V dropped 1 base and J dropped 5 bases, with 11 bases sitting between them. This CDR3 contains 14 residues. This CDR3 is CASSLDGSWETQYF. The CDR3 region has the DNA TGTGCCAGCAGTTTAGACGGGAGTTGGGAGACCCAGTACTTC.

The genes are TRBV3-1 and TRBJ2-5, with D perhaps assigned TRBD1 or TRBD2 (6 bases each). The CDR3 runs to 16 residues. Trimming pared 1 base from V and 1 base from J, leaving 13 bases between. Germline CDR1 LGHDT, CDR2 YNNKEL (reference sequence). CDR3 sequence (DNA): TGTGCCAGCAGCCAAGCTACCCGGGGGCTCCAAGAGACCCAGTACTTC. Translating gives CASSQATRGLQETQYF.

CDR3 nucleotide sequence: TGTGCCAGCAGCTTGGGGTCGGTCCGGGGAACTGGAAACACCATATATTTT. Translating gives CASSLGSVRGTGNTIYF. V is TRBV7-8 and J is TRBJ1-3, with unresolved D. CDR3 length: 17 residues. The germline V and J ends were trimmed by 3 bases and 2 bases, with 17 bases remaining between them. CDR1 and CDR2 (germline): SGHVS, FQNEAQ.

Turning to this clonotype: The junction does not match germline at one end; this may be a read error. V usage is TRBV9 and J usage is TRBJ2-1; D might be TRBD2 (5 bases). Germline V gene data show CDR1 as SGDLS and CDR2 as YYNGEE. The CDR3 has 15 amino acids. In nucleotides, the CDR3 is TGTGCCAGCAGTGAACTGGGGAGCTCCTGCAATGAGCAGTTCTTC. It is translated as CASSELGSSCNEQFF. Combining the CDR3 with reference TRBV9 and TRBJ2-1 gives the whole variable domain DSGVTQTPKHLITATGQRVTLRCSPRSGDLSVYWYQQSLDQGLQFLIQYYNGEERAKGNILERFSAQQFPDLHSELNLSSLELGDSALYFCASSELGSSCNEQFFGPGTRLTVL.

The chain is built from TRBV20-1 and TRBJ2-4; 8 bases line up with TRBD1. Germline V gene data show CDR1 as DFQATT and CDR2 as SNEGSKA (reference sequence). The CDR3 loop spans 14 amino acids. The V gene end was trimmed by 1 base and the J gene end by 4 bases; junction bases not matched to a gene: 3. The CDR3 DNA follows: TGCAGTGCTAGAGTCGACAGGGGTAAAAACATTCAGTACTTC. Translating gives CSARVDRGKNIQYF.

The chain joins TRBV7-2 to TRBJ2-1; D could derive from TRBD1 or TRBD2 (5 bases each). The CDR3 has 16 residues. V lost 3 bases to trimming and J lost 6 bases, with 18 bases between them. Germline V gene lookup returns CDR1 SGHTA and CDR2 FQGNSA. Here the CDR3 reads CASSLSGTHRGNEQFF. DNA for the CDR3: TGTGCCAGCAGCTTGTCCGGGACCCACAGAGGCAATGAGCAGTTCTTC.

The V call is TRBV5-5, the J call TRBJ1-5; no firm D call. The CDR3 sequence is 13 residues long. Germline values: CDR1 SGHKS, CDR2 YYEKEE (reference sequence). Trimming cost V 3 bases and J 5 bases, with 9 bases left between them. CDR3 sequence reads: CASSSTEDQPQHF. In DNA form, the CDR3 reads TGTGCCAGCAGCTCTACAGAAGATCAGCCCCAGCATTTT.

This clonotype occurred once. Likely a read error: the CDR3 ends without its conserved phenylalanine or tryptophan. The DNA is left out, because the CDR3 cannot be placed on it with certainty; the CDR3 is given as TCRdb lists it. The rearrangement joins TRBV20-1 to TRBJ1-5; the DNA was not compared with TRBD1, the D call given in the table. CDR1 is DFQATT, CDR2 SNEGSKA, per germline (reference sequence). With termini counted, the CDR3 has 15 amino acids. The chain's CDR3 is CSASRDPGSNQPQAP.

The CDR3 DNA reads as TGTGCCAGCAGCGTAGATACACTTGAAGAGACCCAGTACTTC. Encoded protein: CASSVDTLEETQYF. This chain links TRBV9 with TRBJ2-5; D uncertain. The CDR3 spans 14 residues. Germline CDR1 SGDLS, CDR2 YYNGEE. The V gene lost 0 bases and the J gene lost 3 bases, with 9 bases spanning the gap.

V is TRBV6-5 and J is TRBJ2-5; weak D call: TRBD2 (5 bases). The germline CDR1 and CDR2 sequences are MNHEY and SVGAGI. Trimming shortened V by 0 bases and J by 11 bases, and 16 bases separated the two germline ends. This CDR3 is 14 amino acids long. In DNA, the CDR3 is TGTGCCAGCAGTTACTCGGAGGCCCCCTTGAAGCAGTACTTC. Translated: CASSYSEAPLKQYF.

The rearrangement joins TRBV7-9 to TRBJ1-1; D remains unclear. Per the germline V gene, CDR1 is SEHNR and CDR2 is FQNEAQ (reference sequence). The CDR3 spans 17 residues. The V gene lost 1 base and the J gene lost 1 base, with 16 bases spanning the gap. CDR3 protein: CASSLEVFGRGNTEAFF. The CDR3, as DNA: TGTGCCAGCAGCTTAGAGGTCTTCGGCCGGGGGAACACTGAAGCTTTCTTT.

CDR3 region: CASSQAATGGNIQYF. The CDR3 nucleotides read TGTGCCAGCAGCCAAGCGGCAACAGGGGGTAACATTCAGTACTTC. The chain joins TRBV4-2 to TRBJ2-4; 8 bases agree with TRBD1. Germline CDR1 LGHNA, CDR2 YNFKEQ. This CDR3 comprises 15 residues. The V and J ends lost 1 base and 7 bases, in that order; junction bases with no gene match: 6.

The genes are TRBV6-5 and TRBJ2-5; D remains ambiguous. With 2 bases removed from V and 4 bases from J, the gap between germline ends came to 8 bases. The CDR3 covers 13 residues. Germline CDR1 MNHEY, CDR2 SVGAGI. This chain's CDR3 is CASSYNLLETQYF. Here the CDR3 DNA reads TGTGCCAGCAGTTACAATTTACTAGAGACCCAGTACTTC.

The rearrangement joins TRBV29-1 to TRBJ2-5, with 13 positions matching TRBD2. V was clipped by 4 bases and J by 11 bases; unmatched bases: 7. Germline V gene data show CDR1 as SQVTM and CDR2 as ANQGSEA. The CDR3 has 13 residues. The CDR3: CSVVGTSGKKQYF. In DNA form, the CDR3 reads TGCAGCGTTGTTGGGACTAGCGGGAAGAAGCAGTACTTC.

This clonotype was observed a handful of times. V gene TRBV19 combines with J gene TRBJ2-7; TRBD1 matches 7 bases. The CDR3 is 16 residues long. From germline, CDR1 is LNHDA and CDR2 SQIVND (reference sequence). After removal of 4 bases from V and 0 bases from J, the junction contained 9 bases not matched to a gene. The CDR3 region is CASSTNRGDPSYEQYF. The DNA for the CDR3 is TGTGCCAGTAGTACCAACAGGGGCGACCCCTCCTACGAGCAGTACTTC.

CDR3 region: CASVDLNTEAFF. DNA for the CDR3: TGTGCCAGCGTTGACTTGAACACTGAAGCTTTCTTT. The rearrangement uses TRBV6-5 and TRBJ1-1; D is uncertain. The V gene's germline CDR1 is MNHEY and CDR2 SVGAGI. Trimming cost V 8 bases and J 0 bases, with 7 bases left between them. This CDR3 has 12 residues.

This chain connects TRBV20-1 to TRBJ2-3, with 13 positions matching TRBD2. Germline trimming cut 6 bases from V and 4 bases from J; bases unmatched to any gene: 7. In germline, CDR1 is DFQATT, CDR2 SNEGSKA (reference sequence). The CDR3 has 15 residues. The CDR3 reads CSAEPGLAGPDTQYF. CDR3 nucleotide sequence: TGCAGTGCGGAACCGGGACTAGCGGGACCAGATACGCAGTATTTT.

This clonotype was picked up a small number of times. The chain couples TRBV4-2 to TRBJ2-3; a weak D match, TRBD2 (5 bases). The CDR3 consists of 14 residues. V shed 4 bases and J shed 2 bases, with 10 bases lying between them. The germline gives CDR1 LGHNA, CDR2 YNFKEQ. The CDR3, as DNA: TGTGCCAGCAGCCCCGGGGTTCCCACAGATACGCAGTATTTT. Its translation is CASSPGVPTDTQYF.

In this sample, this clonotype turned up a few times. DNA of the CDR3: TGTGCCAGCAGCCCCGGGAAGGACGAGCAGTACTTC. Protein sequence: CASSPGKDEQYF. This chain connects TRBV7-9 to TRBJ2-7, with TRBD2 as a possible D gene (5 bases). V was clipped by 5 bases and J by 5 bases, with 10 bases between them. The CDR3 contains 12 residues. In germline, CDR1 is SEHNR, CDR2 FQNEAQ (reference sequence).

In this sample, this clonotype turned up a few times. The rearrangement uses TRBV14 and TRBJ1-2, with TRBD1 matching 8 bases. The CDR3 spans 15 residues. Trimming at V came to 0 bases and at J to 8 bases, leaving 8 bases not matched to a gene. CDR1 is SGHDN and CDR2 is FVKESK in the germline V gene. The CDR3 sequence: CASSQEGQGPWGYTF. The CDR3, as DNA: TGTGCCAGCAGCCAAGAAGGACAGGGCCCCTGGGGCTACACCTTC.

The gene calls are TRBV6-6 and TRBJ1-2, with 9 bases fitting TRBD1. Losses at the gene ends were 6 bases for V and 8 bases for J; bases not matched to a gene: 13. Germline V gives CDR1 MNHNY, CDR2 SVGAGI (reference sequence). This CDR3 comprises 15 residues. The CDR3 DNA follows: TGTGCCAGCAGCTTTCCGGGACAGGGCGTGGAGGGCTACACCTTC. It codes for CASSFPGQGVEGYTF.

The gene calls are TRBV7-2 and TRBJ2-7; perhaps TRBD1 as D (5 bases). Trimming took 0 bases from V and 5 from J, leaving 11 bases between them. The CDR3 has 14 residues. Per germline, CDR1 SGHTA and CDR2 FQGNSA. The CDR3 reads CASSLAAGLHEQYF. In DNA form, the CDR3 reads TGTGCCAGCAGCTTAGCTGCAGGGTTGCACGAGCAGTACTTC.